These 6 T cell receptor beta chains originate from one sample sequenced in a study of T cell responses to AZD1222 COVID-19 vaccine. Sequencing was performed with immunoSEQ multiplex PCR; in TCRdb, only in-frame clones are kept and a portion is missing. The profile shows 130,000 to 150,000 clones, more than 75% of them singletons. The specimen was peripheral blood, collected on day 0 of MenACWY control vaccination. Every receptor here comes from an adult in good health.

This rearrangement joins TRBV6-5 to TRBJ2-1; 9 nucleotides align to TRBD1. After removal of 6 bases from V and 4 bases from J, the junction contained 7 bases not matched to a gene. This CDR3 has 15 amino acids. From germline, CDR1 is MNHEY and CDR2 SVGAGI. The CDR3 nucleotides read TGTGCCAGCAGGCCAGGACAGGGGCGGTACAATGAGCAGTTCTTC. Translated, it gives CASRPGQGRYNEQFF.

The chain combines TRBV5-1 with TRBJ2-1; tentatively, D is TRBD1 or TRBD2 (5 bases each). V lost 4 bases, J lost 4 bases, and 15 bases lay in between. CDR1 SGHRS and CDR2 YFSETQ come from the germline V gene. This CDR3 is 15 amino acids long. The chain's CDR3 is CASSRDRNEYNEQFF. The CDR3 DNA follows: TGCGCCAGCAGCCGGGACCGGAATGAATACAATGAGCAGTTCTTC.

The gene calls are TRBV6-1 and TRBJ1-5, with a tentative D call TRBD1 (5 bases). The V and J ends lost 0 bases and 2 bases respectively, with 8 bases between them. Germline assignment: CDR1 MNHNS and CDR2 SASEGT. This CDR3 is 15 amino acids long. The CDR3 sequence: CASSEAGQGNQPQHF. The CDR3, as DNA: TGTGCCAGCAGTGAAGCGGGGCAGGGCAATCAGCCCCAGCATTTT.

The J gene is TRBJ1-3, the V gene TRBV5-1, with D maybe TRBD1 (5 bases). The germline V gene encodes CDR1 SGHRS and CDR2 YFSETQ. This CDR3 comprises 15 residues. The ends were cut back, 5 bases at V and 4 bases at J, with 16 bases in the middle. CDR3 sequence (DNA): TGCGCCAGCAGACCTGGACAAGATCTCGGAAACACCATATATTTT. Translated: CASRPGQDLGNTIYF.

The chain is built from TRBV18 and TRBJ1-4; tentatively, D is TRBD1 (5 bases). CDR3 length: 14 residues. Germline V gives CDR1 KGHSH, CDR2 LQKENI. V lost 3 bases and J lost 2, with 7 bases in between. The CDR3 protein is CASSPAGTNEKLFF. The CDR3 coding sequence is TGTGCCAGCTCACCCGCAGGGACTAATGAAAAACTGTTTTTT.

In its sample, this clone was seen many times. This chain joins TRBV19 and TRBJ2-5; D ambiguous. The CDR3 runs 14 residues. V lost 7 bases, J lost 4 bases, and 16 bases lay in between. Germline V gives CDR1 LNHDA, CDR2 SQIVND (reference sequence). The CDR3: CASKTYESGETQYF. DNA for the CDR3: TGTGCCAGTAAGACTTACGAGAGTGGAGAGACCCAGTACTTC. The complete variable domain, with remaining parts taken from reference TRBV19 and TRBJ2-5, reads DGGITQSPKYLFRKEGQNVTLSCEQNLNHDAMYWYRQDPGQGLRLIYYSQIVNDFQKGDIAEGYSVSREKKESFPLTVTSAQKNPTAFYLCASKTYESGETQYFGPGTRLLVL.